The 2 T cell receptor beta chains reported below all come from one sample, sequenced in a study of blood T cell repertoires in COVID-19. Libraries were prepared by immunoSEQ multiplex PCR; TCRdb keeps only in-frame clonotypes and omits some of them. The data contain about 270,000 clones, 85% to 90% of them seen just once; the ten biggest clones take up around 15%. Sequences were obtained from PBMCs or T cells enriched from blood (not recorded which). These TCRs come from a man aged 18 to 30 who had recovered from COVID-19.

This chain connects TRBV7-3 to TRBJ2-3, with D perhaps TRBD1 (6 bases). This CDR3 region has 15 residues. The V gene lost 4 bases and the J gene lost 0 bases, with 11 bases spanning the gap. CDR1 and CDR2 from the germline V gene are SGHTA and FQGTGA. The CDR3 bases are TGTGCCAGCAGCTATACAGGGAGTAGCACAGATACGCAGTATTTT. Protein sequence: CASSYTGSSTDTQYF.

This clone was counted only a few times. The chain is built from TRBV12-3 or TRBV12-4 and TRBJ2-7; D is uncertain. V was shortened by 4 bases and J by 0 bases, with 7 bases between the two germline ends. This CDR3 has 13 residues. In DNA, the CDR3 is TGTGCCAGCAGTTGGAGTGGCTCCTACGAGCAGTACTTC. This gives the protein CASSWSGSYEQYF.